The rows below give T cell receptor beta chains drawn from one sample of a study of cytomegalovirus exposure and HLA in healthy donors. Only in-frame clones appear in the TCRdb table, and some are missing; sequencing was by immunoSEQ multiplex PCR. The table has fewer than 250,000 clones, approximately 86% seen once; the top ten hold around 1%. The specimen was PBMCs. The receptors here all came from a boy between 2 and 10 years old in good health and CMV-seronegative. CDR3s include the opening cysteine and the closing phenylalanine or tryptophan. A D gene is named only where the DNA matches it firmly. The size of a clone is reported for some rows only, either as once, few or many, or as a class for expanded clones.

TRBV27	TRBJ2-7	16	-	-	TGTGCCAGCAGTTCCTACAGGGATAGTAGTTCCTACGAGCAGTACTTC	CASSSYRDSSSYEQYF
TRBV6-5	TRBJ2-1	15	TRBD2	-	TGTGCCAGCAGGCTCGGGCGGGAGTTGGGCGATGAGCAGTTCTTC	CASRLGRELGDEQFF
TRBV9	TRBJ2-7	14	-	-	TGTGCCAGCAGCGTAGGTGCGGACAATGACGAGCAGTACTTC	CASSVGADNDEQYF
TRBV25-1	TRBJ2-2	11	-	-	TGTGCCAGCACTCGGGCCGGGGAGCTGTTTTTT	CASTRAGELFF
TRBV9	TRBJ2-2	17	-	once	TGTGCCAGCAGCGTAGAGTTTAGCGGTCTTGTGACCGGGGAGCTGTTTTTT	CASSVEFSGLVTGELFF
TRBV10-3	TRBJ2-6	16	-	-	TGTGCCATCAGTGAGTCAAGAAGGGGGAGTACCAACGTCCTGACTTTC	CAISESRRGSTNVLTF
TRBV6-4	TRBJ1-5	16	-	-	TGTGCCAGCAGGGAAACAGGGTGGGGGCCTCCTTGGCCCCAGCATTTT	CASRETGWGPPWPQHF
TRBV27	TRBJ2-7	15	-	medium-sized	TGTGCCAGCAGTTCCCCCGGACAGCGCTCCTACGAGCAGTACTTC	CASSSPGQRSYEQYF
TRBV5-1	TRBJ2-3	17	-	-	TGCGCCAGCAGCCCACCTCGGTCGCCGCCACTACCCGATACGCAGTATTTT	CASSPPRSPPLPDTQYF
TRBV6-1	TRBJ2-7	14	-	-	TGTGCCAGCAGGGTCGGAGGGGGGGCCTACGAGCAGTACTTC	CASRVGGGAYEQYF
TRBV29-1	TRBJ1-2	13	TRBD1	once	TGCAGCGTTACGGACAGGGGGCGAGAAGGCTACACCTTC	CSVTDRGREGYTF
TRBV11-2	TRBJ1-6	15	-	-	TGTGCCAGCAGCCCCTCCGGGAGCGCAAGTTCACCCCTCCACTTT	CASSPSGSASSPLHF
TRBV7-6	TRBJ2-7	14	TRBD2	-	TGTGCCAGCAGCTTGGGACCTCTAGCGGGCGAGCAGTACTTC	CASSLGPLAGEQYF
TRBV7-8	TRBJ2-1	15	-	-	TGTGCCAGCAGCTTAGGGGCCAACTCCTACAATGAGCAGTTCTTC	CASSLGANSYNEQFF
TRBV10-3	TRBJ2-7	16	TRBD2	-	TGTGCCATCAGTGCCCCGACTAGCGGGGGTACCTACGAGCAGTACTTC	CAISAPTSGGTYEQYF
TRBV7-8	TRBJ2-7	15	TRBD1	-	TGTGCCAGCAGCTTAGTGGACAGGAATATATACGAGCAGTACTTC	CASSLVDRNIYEQYF
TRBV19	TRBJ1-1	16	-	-	TGTGCCAGTAGTATTTCCCCGGGGTTGGAGAACACTGAAGCTTTCTTT	CASSISPGLENTEAFF
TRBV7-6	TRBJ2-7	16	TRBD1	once	TGTGCCAGCAGCTCGAGCCACATACAGGGGAAATACGAGCAGTACTTC	CASSSSHIQGKYEQYF
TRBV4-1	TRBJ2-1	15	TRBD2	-	TGCGCCAGCAGCCAGGAGGCGGGAGTTAAGAATGAGCAGTTCTTC	CASSQEAGVKNEQFF
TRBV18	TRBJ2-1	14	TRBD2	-	TGTGCCAGCTCGCGAGCTAGCGGCGAAAATGAGCAGTTCTTC	CASSRASGENEQFF
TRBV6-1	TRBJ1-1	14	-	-	TGTGCCAGCAGATTGCCTCGGGGGAACACTGAAGCTTTCTTT	CASRLPRGNTEAFF
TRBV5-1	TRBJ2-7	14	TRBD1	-	TGCGCCAGCAGCCCGGACAGGGGGCAATACGAGCAGTACTTC	CASSPDRGQYEQYF
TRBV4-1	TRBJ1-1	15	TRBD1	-	TGCGCCAGCAGATCCAGCACAGGGGAATGGACTGAAGCTTTCTTT	CASRSSTGEWTEAFF
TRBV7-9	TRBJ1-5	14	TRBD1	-	TGTGCCAGCAGCCCGACAGGGACAGGGCAGCCCCAGCATTTT	CASSPTGTGQPQHF
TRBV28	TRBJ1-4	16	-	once	TGTGCCAGCAGCCGAATGGGCCGGCCCTTGAATGAAAAACTGTTTTTT	CASSRMGRPLNEKLFF
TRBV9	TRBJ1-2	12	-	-	TGTGCCAGCAGCGTAGCCAGCTATGGCTACACCTTC	CASSVASYGYTF
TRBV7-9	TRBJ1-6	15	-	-	TGTGCCAGCAGCTTAGAGTCAGCGGGGGATTCACCCCTCCACTTT	CASSLESAGDSPLHF
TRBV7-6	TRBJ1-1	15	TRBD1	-	TGTGCCAGCAGCTTAGCTAGGACAGGGGAAACTGAAGCTTTCTTT	CASSLARTGETEAFF
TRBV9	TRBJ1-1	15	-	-	TGTGCCAGCAGCTCCTACTCACAGGGCGACACTGAAGCTTTCTTT	CASSSYSQGDTEAFF
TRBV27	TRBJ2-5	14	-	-	TGTGCCAGCAGTCCGCTATCCACCCAAGAGACCCAGTACTTC	CASSPLSTQETQYF
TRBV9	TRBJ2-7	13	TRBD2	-	TGTGCCAGCTCGGCGGGGGGAGAAGGCGAGCAGTACTTC	CASSAGGEGEQYF
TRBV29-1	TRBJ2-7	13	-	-	TGCAGCGTTCGGACAGTGCTAACTTACGAGCAGTACTTC	CSVRTVLTYEQYF
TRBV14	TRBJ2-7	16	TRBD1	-	TGTGCCAGCAGCCAAGAAACAGGGGGGACGACCTACGAGCAGTACTTC	CASSQETGGTTYEQYF
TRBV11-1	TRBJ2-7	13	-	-	TGTGCCAGCGAGGAAGACGCTTCCTACGAGCAGTACTTC	CASEEDASYEQYF
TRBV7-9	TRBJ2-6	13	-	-	TGTGCCAGCAGTCGGGGTGGGGCCAACGTCCTGACTTTC	CASSRGGANVLTF
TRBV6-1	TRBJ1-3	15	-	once	TGTGCCAGCCCCGGGTACGGAGCCTCCGGAAACACCATATATTTT	CASPGYGASGNTIYF
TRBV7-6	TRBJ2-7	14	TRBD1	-	TGTGCCAGCAGCTTAGCACAGGGGACCTACGAGCAGTACTTC	CASSLAQGTYEQYF
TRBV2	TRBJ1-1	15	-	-	TGTGCCAGCACTAATTCAGGGGTAATGAACACTGAAGCTTTCTTT	CASTNSGVMNTEAFF
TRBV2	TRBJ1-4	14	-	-	TGTGCCAGCAGGATTGATCCCGCCCCCGGAAAACTGTTTTTT	CASRIDPAPGKLFF
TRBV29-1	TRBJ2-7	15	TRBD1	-	TGCAGCGTTGAAGTTCGGGACAGGGGGCTTTACGAGCAGTACTTC	CSVEVRDRGLYEQYF
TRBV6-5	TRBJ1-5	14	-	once	TGTGCCAGCAGTTACCGGGGGAGCAATCAGCCCCAGCATTTT	CASSYRGSNQPQHF
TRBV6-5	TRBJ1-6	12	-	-	TGTGCCAGCAGTGTTGGAGGTTCACCCCTCCACTTT	CASSVGGSPLHF
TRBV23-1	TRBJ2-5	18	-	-	TGCGCCAGCAGTCAAAAGTTCGACAGGGTAGAAGGAGGGGAGACCCAGTACTTC	CASSQKFDRVEGGETQYF
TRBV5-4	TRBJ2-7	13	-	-	TGTGCCAGCAGCTTGGCAGGGTCCTACGAGCAGTACTTC	CASSLAGSYEQYF
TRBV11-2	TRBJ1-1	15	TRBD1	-	TGTGCCAGCAGCTTAGATAACGCCAGGGGGCTTGTAGCTTTCTTT	CASSLDNARGLVAFF
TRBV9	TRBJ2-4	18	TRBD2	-	TGTGCCAGCAGCCCGGACCTTGGACTAGCGGGAGGCCAAAACATTCAGTACTTC	CASSPDLGLAGGQNIQYF
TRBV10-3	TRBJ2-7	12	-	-	TGTGCCATCAGTGAGCATCGGGGCGAGCAGTACTTC	CAISEHRGEQYF
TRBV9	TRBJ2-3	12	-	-	TGTGCCAGCAGCACAGGTCGGGATACGCAGTATTTT	CASSTGRDTQYF
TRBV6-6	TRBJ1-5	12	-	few	TGTGCCAGCAATCGGAGGAATCAGCCCCAGCATTTT	CASNRRNQPQHF
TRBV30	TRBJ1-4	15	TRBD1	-	TGTGCCTGGAATGTCTACAGGGGGACTAATGAAAAACTGTTTTTT	CAWNVYRGTNEKLFF